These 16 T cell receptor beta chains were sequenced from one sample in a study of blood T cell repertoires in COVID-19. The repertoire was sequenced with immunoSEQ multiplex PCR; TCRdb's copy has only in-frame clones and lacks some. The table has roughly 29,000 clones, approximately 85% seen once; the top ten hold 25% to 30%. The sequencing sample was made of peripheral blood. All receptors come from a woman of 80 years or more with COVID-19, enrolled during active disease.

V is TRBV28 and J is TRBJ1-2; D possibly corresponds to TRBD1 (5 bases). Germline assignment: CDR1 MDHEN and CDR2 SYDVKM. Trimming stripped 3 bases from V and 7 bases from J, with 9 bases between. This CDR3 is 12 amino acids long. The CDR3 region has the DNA TGTGCCAGCAGTTTTCGGGGGGGTGGCTACACCTTC. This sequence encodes CASSFRGGGYTF.

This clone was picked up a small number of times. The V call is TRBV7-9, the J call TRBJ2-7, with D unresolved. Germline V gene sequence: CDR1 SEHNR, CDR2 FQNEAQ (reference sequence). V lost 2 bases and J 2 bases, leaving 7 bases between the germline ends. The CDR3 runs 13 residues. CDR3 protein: CASSLSVPYEQYF. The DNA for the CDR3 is TGTGCCAGCAGCTTATCCGTTCCCTACGAGCAGTACTTC.

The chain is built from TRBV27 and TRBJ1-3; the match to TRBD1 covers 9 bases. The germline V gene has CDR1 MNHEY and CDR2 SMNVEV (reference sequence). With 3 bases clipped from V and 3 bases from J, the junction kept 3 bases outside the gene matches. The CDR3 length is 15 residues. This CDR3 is CASSLSTGGGNTIYF. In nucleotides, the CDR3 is TGTGCCAGCAGTTTGTCGACAGGGGGTGGAAACACCATATATTTT.

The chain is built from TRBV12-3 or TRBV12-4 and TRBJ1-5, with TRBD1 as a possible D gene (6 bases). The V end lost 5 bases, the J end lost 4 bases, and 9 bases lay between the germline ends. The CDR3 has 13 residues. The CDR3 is CASSRQVNQPQHF. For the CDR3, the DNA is TGTGCCAGCAGTCGACAGGTTAATCAGCCCCAGCATTTT.

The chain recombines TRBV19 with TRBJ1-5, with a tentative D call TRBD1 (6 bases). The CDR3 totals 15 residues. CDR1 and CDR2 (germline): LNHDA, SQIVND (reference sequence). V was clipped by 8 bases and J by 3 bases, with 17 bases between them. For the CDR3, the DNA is TGTGCCAGTGCTGGGACACACACATACAATCAGCCCCAGCATTTT. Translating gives CASAGTHTYNQPQHF.

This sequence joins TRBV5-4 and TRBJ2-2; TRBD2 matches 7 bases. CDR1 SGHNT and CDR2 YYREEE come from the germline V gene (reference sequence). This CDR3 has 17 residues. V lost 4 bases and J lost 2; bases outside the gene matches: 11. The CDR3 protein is CASSTGPLADNTGELFF. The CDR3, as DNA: TGTGCCAGCAGCACTGGCCCCCTAGCGGACAACACCGGGGAGCTGTTTTTT.

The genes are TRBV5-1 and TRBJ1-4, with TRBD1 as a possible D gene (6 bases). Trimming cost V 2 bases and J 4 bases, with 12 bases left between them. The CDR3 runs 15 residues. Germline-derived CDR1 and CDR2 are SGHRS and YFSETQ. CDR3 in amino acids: CASSFSGQYNEKLFF. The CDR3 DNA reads TGCGCCAGCAGCTTTTCTGGACAGTATAATGAAAAACTGTTTTTT.

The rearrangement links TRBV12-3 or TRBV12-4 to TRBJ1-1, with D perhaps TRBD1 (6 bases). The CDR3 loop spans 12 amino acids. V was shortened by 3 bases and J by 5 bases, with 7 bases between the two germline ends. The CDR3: CASSFQGTEAFF. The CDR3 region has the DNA TGTGCCAGCAGTTTCCAGGGGACTGAAGCTTTCTTT.

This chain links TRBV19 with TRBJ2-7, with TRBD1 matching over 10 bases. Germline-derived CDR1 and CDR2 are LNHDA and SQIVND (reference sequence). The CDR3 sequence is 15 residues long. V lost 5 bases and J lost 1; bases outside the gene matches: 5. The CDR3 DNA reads TGTGCCAGTAGTGAGCGGGACAGGGGATCCTACGAGCAGTACTTC. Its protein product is CASSERDRGSYEQYF.

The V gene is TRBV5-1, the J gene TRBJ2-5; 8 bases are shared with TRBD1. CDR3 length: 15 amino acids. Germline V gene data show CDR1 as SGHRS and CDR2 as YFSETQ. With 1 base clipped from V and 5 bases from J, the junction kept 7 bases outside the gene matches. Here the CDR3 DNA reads TGCGCCAGCAGCTTGTTTGGGACAGGTTGGGAGACCCAGTACTTC. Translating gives CASSLFGTGWETQYF.

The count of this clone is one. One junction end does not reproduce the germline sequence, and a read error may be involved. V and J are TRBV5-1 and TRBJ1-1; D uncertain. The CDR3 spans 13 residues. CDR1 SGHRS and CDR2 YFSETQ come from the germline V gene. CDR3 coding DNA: TGCGCCAGCAGCTTGGATTGGGAGACTAGAGATGTCTTT. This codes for CASSLDWETRDVF.

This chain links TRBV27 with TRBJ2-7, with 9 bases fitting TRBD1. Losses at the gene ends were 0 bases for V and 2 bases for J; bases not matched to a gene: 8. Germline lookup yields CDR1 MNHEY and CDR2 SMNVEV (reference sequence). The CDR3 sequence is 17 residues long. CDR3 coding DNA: TGTGCCAGCAGTTTATCCATGGGACAGGGATTCACCTACGAGCAGTACTTC. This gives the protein CASSLSMGQGFTYEQYF.

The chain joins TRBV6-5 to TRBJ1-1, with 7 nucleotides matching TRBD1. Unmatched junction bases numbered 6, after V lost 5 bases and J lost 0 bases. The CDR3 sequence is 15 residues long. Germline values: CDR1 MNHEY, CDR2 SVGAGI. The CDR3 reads CASSPQGTMNTEAFF. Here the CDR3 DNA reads TGTGCCAGCAGTCCACAGGGGACGATGAACACTGAAGCTTTCTTT.

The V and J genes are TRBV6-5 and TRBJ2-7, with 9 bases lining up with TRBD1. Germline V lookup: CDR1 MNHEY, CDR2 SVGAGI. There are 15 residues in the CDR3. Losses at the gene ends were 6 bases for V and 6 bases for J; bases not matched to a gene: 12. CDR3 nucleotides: TGTGCCAGCAGGTCCCCCGGGACAGGGAGCGGCGAGCAGTACTTC. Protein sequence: CASRSPGTGSGEQYF.

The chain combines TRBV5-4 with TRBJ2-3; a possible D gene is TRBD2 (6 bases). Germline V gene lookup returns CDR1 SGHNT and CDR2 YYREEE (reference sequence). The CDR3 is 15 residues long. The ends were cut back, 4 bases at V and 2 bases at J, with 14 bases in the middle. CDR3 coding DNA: TGTGCCAGCAGCATGGGGCGGGGACCCACAGATACGCAGTATTTT. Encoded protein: CASSMGRGPTDTQYF.

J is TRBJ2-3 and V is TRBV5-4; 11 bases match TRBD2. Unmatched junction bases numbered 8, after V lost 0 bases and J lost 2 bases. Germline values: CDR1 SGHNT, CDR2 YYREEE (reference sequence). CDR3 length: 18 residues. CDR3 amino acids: CASSLGSGGAMNTDTQYF. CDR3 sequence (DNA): TGTGCCAGCAGCTTGGGTAGCGGGGGGGCCATGAACACAGATACGCAGTATTTT.